The clone carrying this TCR beta chain turned up a few times. This specimen belongs to a study of blood T cell repertoires in COVID-19. Study-level information: Specimens from acute and convalescent COVID-19 originated in the United States, Italy and Spain. PBMCs, B-cell-depleted T cells, or T cells were the source of the cDNA or gDNA that made up the material.

This CDR3 spans 14 amino acids. Germline V gene sequence: CDR1 MNHEY, CDR2 SVGAGI. Trimming took 5 bases from V and 2 from J, leaving 10 bases between them. Per the original data handling: Estimation of nucleated cell counts was performed using reference gene primer amplification. Here immunoSEQ multiplex PCR was the method, and the copy in TCRdb shows in-frame clones only, minus some. V and J calls plus clone size are reproduced from that table; the DNA served to infer D and trimming. The table has a few hundred thousand clones, around four fifths seen once; the top ten hold over 4.5%. The sequence derives from a man aged 60-69 years who had recovered from COVID-19. The V call is TRBV6-5, the J call TRBJ1-5; no definite D call. The material sequenced was peripheral blood. CDR3 in DNA: TGTGCCAGCAGTACCGGGGAGGGCAATCAGCCCCAGCATTTT. It yields the protein CASSTGEGNQPQHF.